This TCR beta chain was identified in a study of tumor-infiltrating lymphocytes in localized non-small cell lung cancer. Study overall: Some samples were collected after neoadjuvant chemotherapy; smokers, never-smokers and several histologies were included.

Measured with immunoSEQ multiplex PCR; TCRdb has only the in-frame clones, and not every one. The table lists around 21,000 clones, 80% of them singletons, with around 3.3% in the top ten. Overall study results and limits: Immunotypes IM1 and IM2 had similar TCR-derived T-cell fractions.

This clone was seen just once. Its target is not known. The V gene end was trimmed by 5 bases and the J gene end by 3 bases; junction bases not matched to a gene: 7. The CDR3 sequence is 14 residues long. Germline V lookup: CDR1 SGHVS, CDR2 FQNEAQ. The V gene is TRBV7-8, the J gene TRBJ2-7, with TRBD2 identical over 7 bases. The specimen was lung tumor tissue. The sequence derives from a human donor with non-small cell lung cancer. The CDR3 sequence: CASSDSGTGYEQYF. The CDR3 nucleotides are TGTGCCAGCAGCGACAGCGGGACTGGCTACGAGCAGTACTTC.